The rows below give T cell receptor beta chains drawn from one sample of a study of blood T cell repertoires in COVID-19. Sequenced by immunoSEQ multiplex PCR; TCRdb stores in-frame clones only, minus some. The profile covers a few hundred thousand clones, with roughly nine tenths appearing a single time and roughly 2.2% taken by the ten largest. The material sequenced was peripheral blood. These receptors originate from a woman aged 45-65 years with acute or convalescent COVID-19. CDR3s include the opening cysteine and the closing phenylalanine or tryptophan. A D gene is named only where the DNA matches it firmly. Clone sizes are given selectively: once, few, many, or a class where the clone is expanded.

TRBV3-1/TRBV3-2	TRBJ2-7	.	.	TGTGCCAGCAGCCTCACCCGGGACGAGCAGTACTTC	CASSLTRDEQYF
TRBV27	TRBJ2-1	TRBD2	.	TGTGCCAGCAGTCCTAGCGGGGGGGCCTGGGATGAGCAGTTCTTC	CASSPSGGAWDEQFF
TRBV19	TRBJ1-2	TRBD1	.	TGTGCCAGTAGTATGATCTCAGGGGGTAACTATGGCTACACCTTC	CASSMISGGNYGYTF
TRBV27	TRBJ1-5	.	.	TGTGCCAGCAGTTCAGACAATCGGCCCCGCAATCAGCCCCAGCATTTT	CASSSDNRPRNQPQHF
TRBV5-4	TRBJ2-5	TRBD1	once	TGTGCCAGCAGCTTCCAGGGGGCTGGGGAGACCCAGTACTTC	CASSFQGAGETQYF
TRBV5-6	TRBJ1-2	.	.	TGTGCCAGCAGCGTCGACAGTTCCTATGGCTACACCTTC	CASSVDSSYGYTF
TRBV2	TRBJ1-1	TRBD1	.	TGTGCCAGCAGTCCGCGGACAGGGTTGACTCCTGAAGCTTTCTTT	CASSPRTGLTPEAFF
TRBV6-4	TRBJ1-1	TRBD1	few	TGTGCCAGCAGTGTAGAACAGGGGAATACTGAAGCTTTCTTT	CASSVEQGNTEAFF
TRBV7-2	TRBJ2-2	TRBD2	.	TGTGCCAGCAGCTTGGGGACTAGCGGGAGATATACCGGGGAGCTGTTTTTT	CASSLGTSGRYTGELFF
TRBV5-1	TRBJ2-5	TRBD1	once	TGCGCCAGCAGCCTACAGCCGGGACAGGGGGCGCAAGAGACCCAGTACTTC	CASSLQPGQGAQETQYF
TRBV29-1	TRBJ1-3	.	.	TGCAGCGTTGTGTGGCAACACCGGGGGAACACCATATATTTT	CSVVWQHRGNTIYF
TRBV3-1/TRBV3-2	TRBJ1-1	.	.	TGTGCCAGCAGCCGAGATCTCGGTAACACTGAAGCTTTCTTT	CASSRDLGNTEAFF
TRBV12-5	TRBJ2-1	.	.	TGTGCTAGTGGTTTTAGGGCACAGGGACACAATGAGCAGTTCTTC	CASGFRAQGHNEQFF
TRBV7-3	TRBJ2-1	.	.	TGTGCCAGCAGCTTAAGGGGCCAGAACAATGAGCAGTTCTTC	CASSLRGQNNEQFF
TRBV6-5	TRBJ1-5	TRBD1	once	TGTGCCAGCAAAAGACAGGGGGCCGGTCAGCCCCAGCATTTT	CASKRQGAGQPQHF
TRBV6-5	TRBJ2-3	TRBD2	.	TGTGCCAGCAGGGTAGCGGGTAGCACAGATACGCAGTATTTT	CASRVAGSTDTQYF
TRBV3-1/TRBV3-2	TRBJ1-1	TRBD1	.	TGTGCCAGCAGCTTAACAGGGGGCGCCTCTGAAGCTTTCTTT	CASSLTGGASEAFF
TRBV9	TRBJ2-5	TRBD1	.	TGTGCCAGCAGCGCCCTACAGGGGGTCATGGGGCAAGAGACCCAGTACTTC	CASSALQGVMGQETQYF
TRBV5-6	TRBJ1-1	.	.	TGTGCCAGCAGCTCACTTCTGGGGGGGTGGAGAACTGAAGCTTTCTTT	CASSSLLGGWRTEAFF
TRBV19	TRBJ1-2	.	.	TGTGCCAGCTCATCCATTCTGACAGGCTTTTTCTTC	CASSSILTGFFF
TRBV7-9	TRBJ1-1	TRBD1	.	TGTGCCAGCAGCTCACAGGGGTCTGACACTGAAGCTTTCTTT	CASSSQGSDTEAFF
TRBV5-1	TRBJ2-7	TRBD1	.	TGCGCCAGCAGCTCGGGAATAGCCAGGACAGGGGGCGTTTACGAGCAGTACTTC	CASSSGIARTGGVYEQYF
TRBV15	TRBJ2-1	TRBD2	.	TGTGCCACCAGCAGGGGACTAGCGGGAGTCCGCAATGAGCAGTTCTTC	CATSRGLAGVRNEQFF
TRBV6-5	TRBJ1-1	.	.	TGTGCCAGCAGTTACTCGAGGAACCTGAACACTGAAGCTTTCTTT	CASSYSRNLNTEAFF
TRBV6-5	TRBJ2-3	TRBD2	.	TGTGCCAGCAGTTACTCCGATAGCGGGACAACAGATACGCAGTATTTT	CASSYSDSGTTDTQYF
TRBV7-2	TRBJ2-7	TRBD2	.	TGTGCCAGCAGCCCGCAGCGGGGGCTCTACGAGCAGTACTTC	CASSPQRGLYEQYF
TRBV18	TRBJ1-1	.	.	TGTGCCAGCTCACCTCTCCGGGGGGGCGGCGGGGGCACTGAAGCTTTCTTT	CASSPLRGGGGGTEAFF
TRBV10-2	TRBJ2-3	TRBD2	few	TGCGCCAGCAGTGAGACTAGCGGGATTATCTCAGATACGCAGTATTTT	CASSETSGIISDTQYF
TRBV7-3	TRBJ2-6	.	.	TGTGCCAGCAGCCCACCCCCTCAAGGTGGGAAGGGGAACTCTGGGGCCAACGTCCTGACTTTC	CASSPPPQGGKGNSGANVLTF
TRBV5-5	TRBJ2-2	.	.	TGTGCCAGCAGCCTTACAGGGCTGGGTGCCGGGGAGCTGTTTTTT	CASSLTGLGAGELFF
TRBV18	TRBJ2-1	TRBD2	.	TGTGCCAGCTCACCCGGGACTAGCGATCATGAGCAGTTCTTC	CASSPGTSDHEQFF
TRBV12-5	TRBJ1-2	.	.	TGTGCTAGTGGTTTGGGAGGAGACAGTACTAACTATGGCTACACCTTC	CASGLGGDSTNYGYTF
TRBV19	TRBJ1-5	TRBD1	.	TGTGCCAGTAGTATGAGACAGGGTAGTCAGCCCCAGCATTTT	CASSMRQGSQPQHF
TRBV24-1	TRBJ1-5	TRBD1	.	TGTGCCACCTCCGGGACAGGGGGCTCGAGCAATCAGCCCCAGCATTTT	CATSGTGGSSNQPQHF
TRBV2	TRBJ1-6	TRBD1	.	TGTGCCAGCAGTCGAGCCGGGACAGATAATTCACCCCTCCACTTT	CASSRAGTDNSPLHF
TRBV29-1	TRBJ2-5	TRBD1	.	TGCAGCGTTGAAGGTGACAGGGCGAAAGAGACCCAGTACTTC	CSVEGDRAKETQYF
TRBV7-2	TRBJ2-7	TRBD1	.	TGTGCCAGCAGCTTACCTAGGACAGGTCCCTACGAGCAGTACTTC	CASSLPRTGPYEQYF
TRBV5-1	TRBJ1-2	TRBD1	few	TGCGCCAGCAGCGGTACAGGGGGCAGGACAGACTATGGCTACACCTTC	CASSGTGGRTDYGYTF
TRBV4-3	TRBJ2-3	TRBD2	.	TGCGCCAGCAGCCAGGCCCACGCCGGCGGGAGTGGAGATACGCAGTATTTT	CASSQAHAGGSGDTQYF
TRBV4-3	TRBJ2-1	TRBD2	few	TGCGCCAGCAGCCAAGAGGGCCCGGGGGGGCGGATCAATGAGCAGTTCTTC	CASSQEGPGGRINEQFF
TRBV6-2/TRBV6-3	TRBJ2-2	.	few	TGTGCCAGCAGCGCAGGGGTGACCGGGGAGCTGTTTTTT	CASSAGVTGELFF
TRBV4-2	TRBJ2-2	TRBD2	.	TGTGCCAGCAGCCCGCTAACGACTAGCGGGGGGGCCGGTGGCACCGGGGAGCTGTTTTTT	CASSPLTTSGGAGGTGELFF
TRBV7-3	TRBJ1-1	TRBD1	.	TGTGCCAGCAGCCCCACAGGGGGGAACACTGAAGCTTTCTTT	CASSPTGGNTEAFF
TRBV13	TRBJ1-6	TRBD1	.	TGTGCCAGCAGCCCGACAGGGCCAGGAAATTCACCCCTCCACTTT	CASSPTGPGNSPLHF
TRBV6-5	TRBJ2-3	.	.	TGTGCCATTACCGGGACTTGGGGCACAGATACGCAGTATTTT	CAITGTWGTDTQYF
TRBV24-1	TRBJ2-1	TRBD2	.	TGTGCCACCAGTGGAAGAGGACTAGCGGGGGAGCAGTTCTTC	CATSGRGLAGEQFF
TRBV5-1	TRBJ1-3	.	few	TGCGCCAGCAGCCTAGGCCTGAGCTCTGGAAACACCATATATTTT	CASSLGLSSGNTIYF
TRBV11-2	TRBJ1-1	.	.	TGTGCCAGCAGCTTAGTGGCGGGGGAGAGTACTGAAGCTTTCTTT	CASSLVAGESTEAFF
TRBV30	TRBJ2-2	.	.	TGTGCCTGGAGTGTAGAGGGGGAGCTGTTTTTT	CAWSVEGELFF